Listed below are T cell receptor beta chains from one sample, sequenced in a study of T cell responses to AZD1222 COVID-19 vaccine. The assay was immunoSEQ multiplex PCR, and TCRdb's table has in-frame clones only and misses some. The data hold about 160,000 clones, with 90% to 95% observed a single time. The sequencing here drew on peripheral blood, taken on day 0 of AZD1222 vaccination. These receptors originate from an adult in good health. Both conserved end residues are part of each CDR3. Each record gives: clone size, J gene, D gene, V gene, CDR3 protein, CDR3 DNA. The D gene is left open where the match is weak. Some rows mark clone size as missing; the rest say once, few, many or name a class of expanded clone.

size: .; J: TRBJ1-2; D: TRBD1; V: TRBV27; CDR3: CASSLDRGLGYTF; DNA: TGTGCCAGCAGTTTAGACAGGGGGCTTGGCTACACCTTC
size: .; J: TRBJ1-1; D: .; V: TRBV29-1; CDR3: CSIWGGGSTEAFF; DNA: TGCAGCATATGGGGCGGGGGGAGCACTGAAGCTTTCTTT
size: .; J: TRBJ1-5; D: .; V: TRBV12-5; CDR3: CASLHGSGTSNSSSPSNPQHF; DNA: TGTGCTAGTTTACACGGATCCGGGACATCGAACTCAAGCAGCCCCTCGAATCCCCAGCATTTT
size: .; J: TRBJ2-3; D: .; V: TRBV11-2; CDR3: CASSEQYDTQYF; DNA: TGTGCCAGCAGCGAACAGTATGATACGCAGTATTTT
size: .; J: TRBJ1-6; D: TRBD1; V: TRBV6-6; CDR3: CASSLAGQGNSPLHF; DNA: TGTGCCAGCAGTTTAGCGGGACAGGGGAATTCACCCCTCCACTTT
size: .; J: TRBJ2-3; D: TRBD1; V: TRBV29-1; CDR3: CSVDRGRADTQYF; DNA: TGCAGCGTCGACAGGGGGCGGGCAGATACGCAGTATTTT
size: .; J: TRBJ2-1; D: .; V: TRBV5-1; CDR3: CASSTGKPGNEQFF; DNA: TGCGCCAGCAGCACAGGGAAACCTGGCAATGAGCAGTTCTTC
size: .; J: TRBJ1-5; D: .; V: TRBV11-2; CDR3: CASSFSLGGQPQHF; DNA: TGTGCCAGCAGCTTTAGCTTGGGGGGTCAGCCCCAGCATTTT
size: .; J: TRBJ1-5; D: TRBD1; V: TRBV6-1; CDR3: CASSEEGTGVWQPQHF; DNA: TGTGCCAGCAGTGAAGAGGGGACAGGCGTCTGGCAGCCCCAGCATTTT
size: .; J: TRBJ2-5; D: .; V: TRBV12-3/TRBV12-4; CDR3: CASSLFRETQYF; DNA: TGTGCCAGCAGTTTGTTTCGAGAGACCCAGTACTTC
size: .; J: TRBJ2-1; D: .; V: TRBV7-8; CDR3: CASSFNGENEQFF; DNA: TGTGCCAGCAGTTTTAACGGGGAGAATGAGCAGTTCTTC
size: .; J: TRBJ1-2; D: .; V: TRBV6-5; CDR3: CASSYSETTTYGYTF; DNA: TGTGCCAGCAGTTACTCCGAGACAACGACCTATGGCTACACCTTC
size: .; J: TRBJ1-1; D: .; V: TRBV30; CDR3: CAWKDNENTEAFF; DNA: TGTGCCTGGAAGGACAACGAGAACACTGAAGCTTTCTTT
size: few; J: TRBJ2-1; D: .; V: TRBV18; CDR3: CASSASYNEQFF; DNA: TGTGCCAGCTCAGCCTCGTACAATGAGCAGTTCTTC
size: .; J: TRBJ2-5; D: .; V: TRBV5-1; CDR3: CASSLGAASETQYF; DNA: TGCGCCAGCAGCTTGGGGGCGGCATCCGAGACCCAGTACTTC
size: .; J: TRBJ1-2; D: .; V: TRBV29-1; CDR3: CSVGSPWDANYGYTF; DNA: TGCAGCGTTGGGTCCCCTTGGGACGCTAACTATGGCTACACCTTC
size: .; J: TRBJ2-3; D: TRBD2; V: TRBV5-7; CDR3: CASSLSGLAEGVTDTQYF; DNA: TGTGCCAGCAGCTTGTCAGGACTAGCGGAGGGGGTCACAGATACGCAGTATTTT
size: .; J: TRBJ2-7; D: .; V: TRBV5-1; CDR3: CASSLVGSEQYF; DNA: TGCGCCAGCAGCTTGGTCGGTAGTGAGCAGTACTTC
size: .; J: TRBJ1-1; D: .; V: TRBV2; CDR3: CASNFRSEAFF; DNA: TGTGCCAGCAACTTCCGGTCTGAAGCTTTCTTT
size: .; J: TRBJ1-3; D: .; V: TRBV9; CDR3: CASSASGKTGNTIYF; DNA: TGTGCCAGCAGCGCTTCAGGGAAGACTGGAAACACCATATATTTT
size: many; J: TRBJ2-7; D: TRBD2; V: TRBV3-1/TRBV3-2; CDR3: CASSQMRGSGGAYEQYF; DNA: TGTGCCAGCAGCCAAATGAGGGGCAGCGGGGGGGCCTACGAGCAGTACTTC
size: .; J: TRBJ2-7; D: .; V: TRBV7-2; CDR3: CASSLDGPGVYYEQYF; DNA: TGTGCCAGCAGCTTAGACGGTCCGGGGGTTTACTACGAGCAGTACTTC
size: once; J: TRBJ2-1; D: .; V: TRBV29-1; CDR3: CSVGGGNSYNEQFF; DNA: TGCAGCGTTGGAGGGGGTAACTCCTACAATGAGCAGTTCTTC
size: .; J: TRBJ1-3; D: .; V: TRBV2; CDR3: CASIKDGGNTIYF; DNA: TGTGCCAGCATAAAGGACGGGGGAAACACCATATATTTT
size: .; J: TRBJ1-4; D: .; V: TRBV6-5; CDR3: CASSYSRAEKLFF; DNA: TGTGCCAGCAGTTACTCGCGGGCCGAAAAACTGTTTTTT
size: .; J: TRBJ2-5; D: .; V: TRBV7-6; CDR3: CASSMGWQGRKETQYF; DNA: TGTGCCAGCAGCATGGGTTGGCAGGGTAGGAAAGAGACCCAGTACTTC
size: .; J: TRBJ1-1; D: TRBD1; V: TRBV2; CDR3: CASSAQGVGTEAFF; DNA: TGTGCCAGCAGTGCACAGGGGGTTGGTACTGAAGCTTTCTTT
size: .; J: TRBJ1-6; D: .; V: TRBV5-6; CDR3: CASSRAEKDPLHF; DNA: TGTGCCAGCAGCCGGGCAGAGAAAGATCCCCTCCACTTT
size: once; J: TRBJ2-7; D: .; V: TRBV6-1; CDR3: CASSDWSTASYEQYF; DNA: TGTGCCAGCAGTGATTGGTCCACAGCTTCCTACGAGCAGTACTTC
size: .; J: TRBJ1-4; D: .; V: TRBV7-9; CDR3: CASSLDPGGAEKLFF; DNA: TGTGCCAGCAGCTTAGACCCGGGCGGTGCTGAAAAACTGTTTTTT
size: .; J: TRBJ1-1; D: .; V: TRBV7-9; CDR3: CASSFGWDTEAFF; DNA: TGTGCCAGCAGCTTTGGGTGGGACACTGAAGCTTTCTTT
size: .; J: TRBJ1-5; D: .; V: TRBV7-9; CDR3: CASSFFQGGGNQPQHF; DNA: TGTGCCAGCAGCTTTTTCCAGGGTGGAGGCAATCAGCCCCAGCATTTT
size: .; J: TRBJ1-1; D: .; V: TRBV18; CDR3: CASSRSGTGNTEAFF; DNA: TGTGCCAGCTCCCGGTCCGGGACGGGGAACACTGAAGCTTTCTTT
size: .; J: TRBJ1-6; D: TRBD1; V: TRBV18; CDR3: CASSPLGQGIGSPLHF; DNA: TGTGCCAGCTCACCATTGGGACAGGGGATCGGTTCACCCCTCCACTTT
size: .; J: TRBJ1-1; D: TRBD1; V: TRBV6-6; CDR3: CASNLQGAVTEAFF; DNA: TGTGCCAGCAATCTACAGGGGGCGGTCACTGAAGCTTTCTTT
size: .; J: TRBJ1-4; D: .; V: TRBV19; CDR3: CASRRRGSGEKLFF; DNA: TGTGCCAGTCGCCGCAGAGGGAGTGGTGAAAAACTGTTTTTT
size: .; J: TRBJ1-2; D: .; V: TRBV19; CDR3: CASSSIPGQPGGGYTF; DNA: TGTGCCAGTAGTAGTATACCCGGACAGCCCGGGGGGGGCTACACCTTC
size: .; J: TRBJ2-4; D: TRBD1; V: TRBV19; CDR3: CASSDPGQTIIQYF; DNA: TGTGCCAGTAGCGACCCGGGACAGACTATAATTCAGTACTTC
size: .; J: TRBJ1-2; D: TRBD1; V: TRBV7-9; CDR3: CASSQGGLTPRNYGYTF; DNA: TGTGCCAGCAGCCAGGGGGGTTTAACCCCTAGAAACTATGGCTACACCTTC
size: .; J: TRBJ1-5; D: .; V: TRBV6-2/TRBV6-3; CDR3: CASSYPGRGQPQHF; DNA: TGTGCCAGCAGTTACCCTGGACGGGGTCAGCCCCAGCATTTT
size: .; J: TRBJ2-7; D: TRBD2; V: TRBV28; CDR3: CASISGGARDEQYF; DNA: TGTGCCAGCATTAGCGGGGGGGCCAGGGACGAGCAGTACTTC
size: .; J: TRBJ1-1; D: .; V: TRBV27; CDR3: CASSGQPEGAFF; DNA: TGTGCCAGCAGCGGACAGCCGGAGGGAGCTTTCTTT
size: .; J: TRBJ2-3; D: .; V: TRBV19; CDR3: CASSEYSSGQADTQYF; DNA: TGTGCCAGTAGTGAGTACTCTAGCGGACAGGCGGATACGCAGTATTTT
size: .; J: TRBJ1-2; D: .; V: TRBV19; CDR3: CASSIKQSANYGYTF; DNA: TGTGCCAGTAGTATAAAACAGAGCGCTAACTATGGCTACACCTTC
size: .; J: TRBJ2-2; D: .; V: TRBV9; CDR3: CASSEASWSSTGELFF; DNA: TGTGCCAGCAGCGAGGCTAGCTGGTCCTCCACCGGGGAGCTGTTTTTT
size: .; J: TRBJ1-1; D: .; V: TRBV4-1; CDR3: CASSQDPQGGSEAFF; DNA: TGCGCCAGCAGCCAAGATCCTCAGGGAGGTAGTGAAGCTTTCTTT
size: .; J: TRBJ1-6; D: .; V: TRBV6-5; CDR3: CASSYRYRASPLHF; DNA: TGTGCCAGCAGTTACCGCTACAGAGCCTCACCCCTCCACTTT
size: .; J: TRBJ2-6; D: TRBD1; V: TRBV9; CDR3: CASSDTGGPLVGANVLTF; DNA: TGTGCCAGCAGCGACACAGGGGGACCCCTAGTTGGGGCCAACGTCCTGACTTTC
size: .; J: TRBJ1-6; D: .; V: TRBV5-1; CDR3: CASSFKGDFPLHF; DNA: TGCGCCAGCAGCTTTAAAGGGGATTTCCCCCTCCACTTT
size: few; J: TRBJ1-6; D: .; V: TRBV5-1; CDR3: CASSAGPNSPLHF; DNA: TGCGCCAGCAGCGCCGGACCTAATTCACCCCTCCACTTT
size: .; J: TRBJ1-2; D: .; V: TRBV19; CDR3: CASSIDFDGFYGYTF; DNA: TGTGCCAGTAGTATAGATTTCGACGGATTCTATGGCTACACCTTC
size: .; J: TRBJ1-2; D: .; V: TRBV7-9; CDR3: CATQIPPDSVYGYTF; DNA: TGTGCCACCCAAATCCCCCCCGACAGCGTCTATGGCTACACCTTC
size: .; J: TRBJ1-1; D: .; V: TRBV9; CDR3: CASSYGGVFTEAFF; DNA: TGTGCCAGCAGCTACGGGGGCGTTTTCACTGAAGCTTTCTTT
size: .; J: TRBJ2-1; D: .; V: TRBV20-1; CDR3: CSARPYDEQFF; DNA: TGCAGTGCTAGACCCTACGATGAGCAGTTCTTC
size: .; J: TRBJ1-5; D: .; V: TRBV18; CDR3: CASSPPNQGRDQPQHF; DNA: TGTGCCAGCTCACCACCGAACCAGGGTAGGGATCAGCCCCAGCATTTT
size: .; J: TRBJ2-4; D: .; V: TRBV12-3/TRBV12-4; CDR3: CASSLGDLDIQYF; DNA: TGTGCCAGCAGTTTAGGGGATTTGGACATTCAGTACTTC
size: .; J: TRBJ2-3; D: .; V: TRBV2; CDR3: CASSPGAEGIDTQYF; DNA: TGTGCCAGCAGCCCCGGTGCAGAGGGTATCGATACGCAGTATTTT
size: .; J: TRBJ2-1; D: .; V: TRBV20-1; CDR3: CSGITNNEQFF; DNA: TGCAGCGGGATTACCAACAATGAGCAGTTCTTC
size: .; J: TRBJ1-1; D: .; V: TRBV7-2; CDR3: CASSLTALNTEAFF; DNA: TGTGCCAGCAGCTTAACAGCATTGAACACTGAAGCTTTCTTT
size: .; J: TRBJ2-2; D: TRBD2; V: TRBV4-1; CDR3: CASSARTSGGNTGELFF; DNA: TGCGCCAGCAGCGCCCGGACTAGCGGGGGGAACACCGGGGAGCTGTTTTTT